What follows are 10 T cell receptor beta chains derived from one specimen sequenced in a study of blood T cells in healthy people across ages. Primers used in a second PCR of roughly 6 to 11 cycles were a sample-barcoded 5' primer and a J-beta primer mix. TCRdb re-called the 5' RACE reads through MiXCR, storing one row per CDR3 protein. The sample has about 930,000 distinct CDR3 sequences; about 27% are singletons. The same data also contributed to another study, on T cells of mothers and their children.

The sample was blood. The receptors originated from a woman in her 40s in good health.

The chain joins TRBV7-2 to TRBJ1-4; the D is unclear. The CDR3 has 16 residues. V was cut by 4 bases and J by 4 bases, with 16 bases left in between. Germline CDR1 reads SGHTA; CDR2 reads FQGNSA. CDR3 nucleotide sequence: TGTGCCAGCAGCTCAGCTCCCCAAATCTATAATGAAAAACTGTTTTTT. Amino acid sequence: CASSSAPQIYNEKLFF.

The chain is built from TRBV11-2 and TRBJ2-3, with D tentatively TRBD1 or TRBD2 (5 bases each). The CDR3 is 15 amino acids. The V end lost 5 bases, the J end lost 3 bases, and 15 bases lay between the germline ends. Germline loops: CDR1 SGHAT, CDR2 FQNNGV. Written as DNA, the CDR3 is TGTGCCAGCAGCGCCGGGACGGATAAAACAGATACGCAGTATTTT. Protein: CASSAGTDKTDTQYF.

This clonotype appeared a few times. This chain links TRBV24-1 with TRBJ2-1; D may be TRBD1 (5 bases). Germline values: CDR1 KGHDR, CDR2 SFDVKD. V lost 6 bases and J 0 bases, leaving 11 bases between the germline ends. This CDR3 contains 15 residues. The CDR3 loop reads CATSTTVSSYNEQFF. The DNA of the CDR3 is TGTGCCACCAGTACGACAGTGAGCTCCTACAATGAGCAGTTCTTC.

This clonotype was detected once. The chain links TRBV27 to TRBJ1-2, with a tentative D call TRBD1 (6 bases). The germline CDR1 and CDR2 sequences are MNHEY and SMNVEV (reference sequence). The germline V and J ends were trimmed by 5 bases and 0 bases, with 13 bases remaining between them. The CDR3 is 15 residues long. CDR3 sequence (DNA): TGTGCCAGCAGTCCGCGACAGGCTCCTAACTATGGCTACACCTTC. As protein: CASSPRQAPNYGYTF.

This chain uses TRBV5-1 with TRBJ2-6, with D uncertain. CDR3 length: 14 amino acids. Germline values: CDR1 SGHRS, CDR2 YFSETQ. Trimming took 5 bases from V and 0 from J, leaving 6 bases between them. CDR3 sequence (DNA): TGCGCCAGCAGTACCAGCTCTGGGGCCAACGTCCTGACTTTC. Its protein product is CASSTSSGANVLTF. Full variable domain (rest looked up from reference TRBV5-1 and TRBJ2-6): KAGVTQTPRYLIKTRGQQVTLSCSPISGHRSVSWYQQTPGQGLQFLFEYFSETQRNKGNFPGRFSGRQFSNSRSEMNVSTLELGDSALYLCASSTSSGANVLTFGAGSRLTVL.

This clonotype has at least ten counts. This chain links TRBV5-1 with TRBJ2-7, with D unclear. The germline V gene has CDR1 SGHRS and CDR2 YFSETQ. The length of the CDR3 is 13 residues. Between the trimmed V and J ends, which lost 1 base and 3 bases, there was a span of 8 bases. CDR3 bases: TGCGCCAGCAGCTTGACCCTGGGCTACGAGCAGTACTTC. Amino acid sequence: CASSLTLGYEQYF.

This clonotype has a handful of counts. The chain is built from TRBV7-2 and TRBJ2-3; D gene unclear. Germline loops: CDR1 SGHTA, CDR2 FQGNSA. The V end lost 3 bases, the J end lost 3 bases, and 10 bases lay between the germline ends. The CDR3 length is 14 residues. The CDR3 sequence: CASSFFRPTDTQYF. DNA for the CDR3: TGTGCCAGCAGCTTTTTCCGGCCTACAGATACGCAGTATTTT. Full variable domain (remainder filled in from reference TRBV7-2 and TRBJ2-3): GAGVSQSPSNKVTEKGKDVELRCDPISGHTALYWYRQSLGQGLEFLIYFQGNSAPDKSGLPSDRFSAERTGGSVSTLTIQRTQQEDSAVYLCASSFFRPTDTQYFGPGTRLTVL.

This clonotype was seen a few times. A read error may produce the germline difference seen at one junction end. This chain connects TRBV7-2 to TRBJ2-7; the match to TRBD1 covers 9 bases. Germline loops: CDR1 SGHTA, CDR2 FQGNSA. This CDR3 is 15 amino acids long. The CDR3 coding sequence is TGTGCCGGCAGTATAACCGGGACAGGGATCTACGAGCAGTACTTC. It is translated as CAGSITGTGIYEQYF.

This clonotype has at least ten counts. The chain links TRBV6-6 to TRBJ1-2; 11 bases are shared with TRBD1. The CDR3 loop spans 13 amino acids. The J segment lost 7 bases and the V segment lost 5 bases, leaving 3 bases of the junction unmatched. Germline values: CDR1 MNHNY, CDR2 SVGAGI (reference sequence). CDR3 DNA: TGTGCCAGCAGTAGGGGGACAGGGGGTGGCTACACCTTC. This encodes CASSRGTGGGYTF.

V and J are TRBV28 and TRBJ1-2; 7 bases align to TRBD1. This CDR3 comprises 14 residues. Trimming took 2 bases from V and 8 from J; bases not matched to a gene: 8. Germline CDR1 is MDHEN and CDR2 is SYDVKM. The CDR3 loop reads CASSLPLTGAGYTF. DNA of the CDR3: TGTGCCAGCAGTTTACCCCTCACAGGGGCGGGCTACACCTTC.